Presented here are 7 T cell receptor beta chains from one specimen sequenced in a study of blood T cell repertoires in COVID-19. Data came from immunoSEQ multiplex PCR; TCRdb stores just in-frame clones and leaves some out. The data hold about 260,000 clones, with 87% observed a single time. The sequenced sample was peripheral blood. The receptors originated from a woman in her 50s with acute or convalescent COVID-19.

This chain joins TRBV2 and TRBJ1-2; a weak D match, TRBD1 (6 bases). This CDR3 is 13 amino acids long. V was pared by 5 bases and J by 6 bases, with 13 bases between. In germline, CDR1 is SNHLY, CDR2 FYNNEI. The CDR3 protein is CASSYRALDGYTF. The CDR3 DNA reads TGTGCCAGCAGTTACAGGGCTCTGGATGGCTACACCTTC.

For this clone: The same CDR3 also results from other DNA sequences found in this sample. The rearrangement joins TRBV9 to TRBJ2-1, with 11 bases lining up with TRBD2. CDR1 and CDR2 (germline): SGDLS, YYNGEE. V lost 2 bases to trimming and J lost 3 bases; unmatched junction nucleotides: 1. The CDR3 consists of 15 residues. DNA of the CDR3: TGTGCCAGCAGCGTCACTAGCGGGAGCTACAATGAGCAGTTCTTC. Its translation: CASSVTSGSYNEQFF.

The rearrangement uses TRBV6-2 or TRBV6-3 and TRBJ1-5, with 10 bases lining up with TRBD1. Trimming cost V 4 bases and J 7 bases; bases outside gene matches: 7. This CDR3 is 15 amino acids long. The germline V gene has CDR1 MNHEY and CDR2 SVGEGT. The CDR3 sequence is CASSSTGGGGQPQHF. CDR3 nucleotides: TGTGCCAGCAGTTCGACAGGGGGCGGCGGGCAGCCCCAGCATTTT.

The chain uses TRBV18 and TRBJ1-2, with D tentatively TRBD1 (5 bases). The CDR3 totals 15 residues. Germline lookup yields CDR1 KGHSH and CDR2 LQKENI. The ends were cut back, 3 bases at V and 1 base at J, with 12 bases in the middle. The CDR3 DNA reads TGTGCCAGCTCACCTTCAAAGGACAATAACTATGGCTACACCTTC. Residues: CASSPSKDNNYGYTF.

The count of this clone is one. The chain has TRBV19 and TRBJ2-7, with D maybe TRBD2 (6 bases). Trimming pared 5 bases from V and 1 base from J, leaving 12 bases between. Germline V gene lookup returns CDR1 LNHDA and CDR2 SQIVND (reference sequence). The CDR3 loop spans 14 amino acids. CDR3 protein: CASSDGSGSYEQYF. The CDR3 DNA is TGTGCCAGTAGTGACGGGAGTGGGTCCTACGAGCAGTACTTC.

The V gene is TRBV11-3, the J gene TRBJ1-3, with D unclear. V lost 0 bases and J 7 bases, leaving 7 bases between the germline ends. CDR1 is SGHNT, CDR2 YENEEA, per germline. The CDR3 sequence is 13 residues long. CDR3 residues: CASSLDSRNTIYF. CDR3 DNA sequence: TGTGCCAGCAGCTTAGATTCGAGGAACACCATATATTTT.

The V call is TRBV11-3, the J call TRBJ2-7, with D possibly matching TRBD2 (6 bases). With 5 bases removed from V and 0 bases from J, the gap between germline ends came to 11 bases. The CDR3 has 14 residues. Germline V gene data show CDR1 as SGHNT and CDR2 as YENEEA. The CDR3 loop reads CASSPGRASYEQYF. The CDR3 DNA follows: TGTGCCAGCAGCCCCGGGAGAGCCTCCTACGAGCAGTACTTC.